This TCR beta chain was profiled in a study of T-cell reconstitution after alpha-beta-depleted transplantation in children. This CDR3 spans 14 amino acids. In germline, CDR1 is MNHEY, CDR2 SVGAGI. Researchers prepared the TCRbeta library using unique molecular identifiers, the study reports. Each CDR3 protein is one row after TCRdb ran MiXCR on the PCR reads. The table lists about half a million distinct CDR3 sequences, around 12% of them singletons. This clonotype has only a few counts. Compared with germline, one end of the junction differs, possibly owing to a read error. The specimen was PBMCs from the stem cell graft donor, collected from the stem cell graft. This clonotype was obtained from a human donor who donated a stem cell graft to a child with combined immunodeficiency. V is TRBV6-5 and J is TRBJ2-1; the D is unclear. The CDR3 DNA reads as TGTGCCAGCAGTTACTCGTTCTCCTCCAATGAGCAGTTCTTC. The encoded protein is CASSYSFSSNEQFF.